The 30 T cell receptor beta chains presented below share a single source sample, sequenced in a study of blood T cell repertoires in COVID-19. Clones were read by immunoSEQ multiplex PCR, and TCRdb kept only the in-frame ones, dropping some. Of 130,000 to 150,000 clones in the sample, 84% are singletons; the top ten hold 35% to 45%. Input material: peripheral blood. These TCRs come from a human donor in a cohort sampled during active COVID-19.

This chain uses TRBV28 with TRBJ2-2; 8 positions match TRBD1. Per germline, CDR1 MDHEN and CDR2 SYDVKM. The CDR3 runs 15 residues. Trimming at V came to 2 bases and at J to 3 bases, leaving 2 bases not matched to a gene. The CDR3, as DNA: TGTGCCAGCAGTTTACAGGGGGCTTACACCGGGGAGCTGTTTTTT. Amino acids: CASSLQGAYTGELFF.

This chain joins TRBV24-1 and TRBJ1-2; no clear D. Germline CDR1 reads KGHDR; CDR2 reads SFDVKD. The CDR3 consists of 17 residues. Trimming removed 3 bases from V and 1 base from J, with 17 bases in between. CDR3 protein: CATSDPARDPNNYGYTF. As DNA, the CDR3 is TGTGCCACCAGTGATCCAGCCCGGGATCCGAATAACTATGGCTACACCTTC.

The CDR3 reads CASKDRGSNEQFF. In DNA, the CDR3 is TGTGCCAGCAAAGACAGGGGCTCGAATGAGCAGTTCTTC. The J gene is TRBJ2-1, the V gene TRBV12-3 or TRBV12-4; 8 positions match TRBD1. V dropped 7 bases and J dropped 7; count of bases not matched to a gene: 6. CDR3 length equals 13 residues.

The chain uses TRBV6-1 and TRBJ1-4; tentative D call: TRBD1 (5 bases). The CDR3 contains 14 residues. Trimming removed 3 bases from V and 8 bases from J, with 13 bases in between. Germline loops: CDR1 MNHNS, CDR2 SASEGT. The CDR3 DNA reads TGTGCCAGCAGTGATGCCCAGGGAGGCGAAAAACTGTTTTTT. Translation gives CASSDAQGGEKLFF.

This clone was detected only a few times. The CDR3 here is CASSQQGVGTEAFF. In nucleotides, the CDR3 is TGCGCCAGCAGCCAACAGGGGGTCGGGACTGAAGCTTTCTTT. The chain uses TRBV5-1 and TRBJ1-1, with TRBD1 matching 8 bases. The CDR3 extends over 14 amino acids. Trimming removed 4 bases from V and 5 bases from J; junction bases left unmatched: 7. Germline CDR1 and CDR2: SGHRS and YFSETQ.

The rearrangement joins TRBV19 to TRBJ1-2; possibly TRBD1 for D (6 bases). Germline values: CDR1 LNHDA, CDR2 SQIVND (reference sequence). With 7 bases removed from V and 2 bases from J, the gap between germline ends came to 20 bases. The CDR3 is 16 amino acids. The CDR3: CASTPPGGAANYGYTF. The CDR3 nucleotides are TGTGCCAGTACCCCCCCTGGGGGGGCTGCGAACTATGGCTACACCTTC.

The chain is built from TRBV6-5 and TRBJ1-2, with 9 nucleotides matching TRBD1. The junction had 7 bases not matched to a gene; V was cut back by 6 bases and J by 2 bases. The CDR3 runs 15 residues. Germline CDR1 and CDR2: MNHEY and SVGAGI. The CDR3 is CASRLRDRVNYGYTF. DNA of the CDR3: TGTGCCAGCAGGCTCCGGGACAGGGTAAACTATGGCTACACCTTC.

The chain employs TRBV5-4 and TRBJ1-1; 11 bases match TRBD1. Germline V gene sequence: CDR1 SGHNT, CDR2 YYREEE (reference sequence). The CDR3 loop spans 15 amino acids. The V and J ends lost 4 bases and 4 bases, in that order; junction bases with no gene match: 6. The chain's CDR3 is CASSLDRGLGTEAFF. In DNA form, the CDR3 reads TGTGCCAGCAGCCTGGACAGGGGGCTGGGCACTGAAGCTTTCTTT. Combining the CDR3 with reference TRBV5-4 and TRBJ1-1 gives the whole variable domain ETGVTQSPTHLIKTRGQQVTLRCSSQSGHNTVSWYQQALGQGPQFIFQYYREEENGRGNFPPRFSGLQFPNYSSELNVNALELDDSALYLCASSLDRGLGTEAFFGQGTRLTVV.

The V and J genes are TRBV12-3 or TRBV12-4 and TRBJ1-1; D may be TRBD1 (6 bases). The CDR3 sequence is 13 residues long. Trimming removed 3 bases at V and 11 bases at J, with 16 bases between. The CDR3 spells CASSFTGGAHAFF. The CDR3 coding sequence is TGTGCCAGCAGTTTTACTGGGGGCGCGCATGCTTTCTTT.

In DNA, the CDR3 is TGTGCCAGCCGACTAGCGGGGGGCTACGAGCAGTACTTC. Translating gives CASRLAGGYEQYF. The chain joins TRBV7-8 to TRBJ2-7; 13 bases agree with TRBD2. The CDR3 is 13 amino acids. The germline V gene has CDR1 SGHVS and CDR2 FQNEAQ. V lost 8 bases to trimming and J lost 3 bases; unmatched junction nucleotides: 1.

The rearrangement joins TRBV28 to TRBJ1-5; the match to TRBD1 covers 8 bases. Germline V gene lookup returns CDR1 MDHEN and CDR2 SYDVKM. The V gene end was trimmed by 7 bases and the J gene end by 5 bases; junction bases not matched to a gene: 7. The CDR3 spans 14 residues. The CDR3 region is CASTPYRGDQPQHF. The CDR3, as DNA: TGTGCCAGCACCCCGTACAGGGGGGATCAGCCCCAGCATTTT.

The chain joins TRBV10-3 to TRBJ2-5; 9 positions agree with TRBD1. CDR3 length: 15 residues. The ends lost 2 bases at V and 4 bases at J; junction bases unmatched: 5. CDR1 is ENHRY and CDR2 is SYGVKD in the germline V gene. CDR3 residues: CAISERTGVGETQYF. The CDR3 bases are TGTGCCATCAGTGAGAGGACAGGGGTGGGAGAGACCCAGTACTTC.

The chain combines TRBV9 with TRBJ2-1; 9 bases match TRBD2. The trim removed 3 bases at V and 4 bases at J, leaving 5 bases unmatched. CDR1 SGDLS and CDR2 YYNGEE come from the germline V gene. This CDR3 is 15 amino acids long. CDR3 loop: CASSGPSGAYNEQFF. As DNA, the CDR3 is TGTGCCAGCAGCGGGCCTAGCGGGGCTTACAATGAGCAGTTCTTC.

V usage is TRBV12-5 and J usage is TRBJ2-1; 7 bases map to TRBD1. The CDR3 spans 16 residues. Germline trimming cut 5 bases from V and 4 bases from J; bases unmatched to any gene: 11. The germline CDR1 and CDR2 sequences are LGHNT and FRNRAP. The CDR3 coding sequence is TGTGCTAGTGGTCCCGAACCGGGACAGCCTTACAATGAGCAGTTCTTC. Amino acid sequence: CASGPEPGQPYNEQFF. Looking up the rest from reference TRBV12-5 and TRBJ2-1 gives the full variable domain: DARVTQTPRHKVTEMGQEVTMRCQPILGHNTVFWYRQTMMQGLELLAYFRNRAPLDDSGMPKDRFSAEMPDATLATLKIQPSEPRDSAVYFCASGPEPGQPYNEQFFGPGTRLTVL.

The chain employs TRBV10-1 and TRBJ2-2; perhaps TRBD1 as D (6 bases). The CDR3 totals 15 residues. From germline, CDR1 is WNHNN and CDR2 SYGVQD (reference sequence). With 0 bases removed from V and 4 bases from J, the gap between germline ends came to 9 bases. CDR3 residues: CASSESSRGTGELFF. CDR3 DNA sequence: TGCGCCAGCAGTGAGTCCAGCAGGGGCACCGGGGAGCTGTTTTTT.

This sequence joins TRBV5-6 and TRBJ1-4; 7 nucleotides agree with TRBD1. This CDR3 contains 14 residues. The trim removed 6 bases at V and 8 bases at J, leaving 10 bases unmatched. Germline assignment: CDR1 SGHDT and CDR2 YYEEEE. The CDR3, as DNA: TGTGCCAGCACCTTTGGGACAGTGACGGAAAAACTGTTTTTT. Amino acid sequence: CASTFGTVTEKLFF.

The chain uses TRBV6-5 and TRBJ2-3; tentatively, D is TRBD2 (5 bases). CDR1 MNHEY and CDR2 SVGAGI come from the germline V gene. V lost 6 bases, J lost 6 bases, and 16 bases lay in between. There are 14 residues in the CDR3. The CDR3 DNA follows: TGTGCCAGCAGCCTTCGGGAATCATCCGATACGCAGTATTTT. Its protein product is CASSLRESSDTQYF.

As to this clone: The sample holds other DNA sequences that translate to the same CDR3. The chain is built from TRBV7-9 and TRBJ2-3; 7 bases fit TRBD2. This CDR3 has 14 amino acids. V gave up 2 bases and J gave up 1 base; unmatched junction bases: 0. Looked up from germline, CDR1 is SEHNR and CDR2 is FQNEAQ (reference sequence). The CDR3 loop reads CASSLSGGTDTQYF. DNA of the CDR3: TGTGCCAGCAGCTTAAGCGGGGGCACAGATACGCAGTATTTT.

The chain recombines TRBV10-1 with TRBJ1-1; 10 nucleotides align to TRBD1. CDR3 length: 16 residues. From germline, CDR1 is WNHNN and CDR2 SYGVQD (reference sequence). The V and J ends lost 3 bases and 4 bases, in that order; junction bases with no gene match: 8. In DNA form, the CDR3 reads TGCGCCAGCAGTGACCCCCGACAGGGGGCCGGCACTGAAGCTTTCTTT. This sequence encodes CASSDPRQGAGTEAFF.

The chain recombines TRBV6-2 or TRBV6-3 with TRBJ2-3, with D possibly being TRBD2 (7 bases). The length of the CDR3 is 14 residues. Deletions cut 2 bases from V and 6 bases from J, with 12 bases between. Germline CDR1 and CDR2: MNHEY and SVGEGT. CDR3 nucleotides: TGTGCCAGCAGTTACGGGGGGGCCAGCGATACGCAGTATTTT. Its translation is CASSYGGASDTQYF.

This clone has a single count. The chain uses TRBV28 and TRBJ2-6; D might be TRBD2 (5 bases). The CDR3 runs to 17 residues. V lost 2 bases, J lost 0 bases, and 11 bases lay in between. Germline V gives CDR1 MDHEN, CDR2 SYDVKM. The CDR3 region is CASSLPGISSGANVLTF. The CDR3 region has the DNA TGTGCCAGCAGTTTACCCGGGATTAGCTCTGGGGCCAACGTCCTGACTTTC.

The genes are TRBV7-8 and TRBJ1-1; no reliable D call. The CDR3 is 15 residues long. V gave up 5 bases and J gave up 0 bases, with 13 bases separating them. CDR1 and CDR2 from the germline V gene are SGHVS and FQNEAQ. The DNA for the CDR3 is TGTGCCAGCAGCCCTAGGAGGATAATGAACACTGAAGCTTTCTTT. Amino acid sequence: CASSPRRIMNTEAFF.

The chain is built from TRBV4-3 and TRBJ1-2; D uncertain. The CDR3 totals 15 residues. Per the germline V gene, CDR1 is LGHNA and CDR2 is YSLEER. Trimming pared 0 bases from V and 8 bases from J, leaving 16 bases between. CDR3 bases: TGCGCCAGCAGCCAAGACAGTAGAGGGCCGCAGGGCTACACCTTC. This translates into CASSQDSRGPQGYTF.

The chain is built from TRBV7-9 and TRBJ1-4, with D perhaps matching TRBD1 (5 bases). The CDR3 consists of 15 residues. CDR1 SEHNR and CDR2 FQNEAQ come from the germline V gene (reference sequence). V lost 5 bases and J lost 4, with 14 bases in between. The CDR3 protein is CASSPPGGRNEKLFF. The CDR3 DNA sequence: TGTGCCAGCAGCCCGCCGGGGGGTCGTAATGAAAAACTGTTTTTT.

The rearrangement joins TRBV7-2 to TRBJ2-3; D is undetermined. V was trimmed by 2 bases and J by 4 bases, leaving 7 bases between them. Germline CDR1 is SGHTA and CDR2 is FQGNSA. The CDR3 contains 13 residues. The CDR3 DNA follows: TGTGCCAGCAGCTTACTCCCTCCAGATACGCAGTATTTT. As protein: CASSLLPPDTQYF.

This clone is a singleton in its sample. This rearrangement joins TRBV7-3 to TRBJ1-5; D perhaps matches TRBD1 (5 bases). V lost 2 bases and J 1 base, leaving 9 bases between the germline ends. Germline V gene data show CDR1 as SGHTA and CDR2 as FQGTGA. The CDR3 length is 15 residues. CDR3 protein: CASSLGGESNQPQHF. The CDR3 region has the DNA TGTGCCAGCAGCTTAGGAGGGGAAAGCAATCAGCCCCAGCATTTT. Based on the CDR3 plus reference TRBV7-3 and TRBJ1-5, the full variable domain is GAGVSQTPSNKVTEKGKYVELRCDPISGHTALYWYRQSLGQGPEFLIYFQGTGAADDSGLPNDRFFAVRPEGSVSTLKIQRTERGDSAVYLCASSLGGESNQPQHFGDGTRLSIL.

A note on this clone: The same CDR3 also results from other DNA sequences found in this sample. This sequence joins TRBV5-1 and TRBJ1-2, with 7 bases aligning to TRBD1. The germline V gene has CDR1 SGHRS and CDR2 YFSETQ. The CDR3 loop spans 15 amino acids. Trimming took 1 base from V and 0 from J; bases not matched to a gene: 3. The DNA for the CDR3 is TGCGCCAGCAGCTTGACAGGGGACGCTAACTATGGCTACACCTTC. It encodes CASSLTGDANYGYTF.

V and J are TRBV15 and TRBJ2-3, with 7 bases fitting TRBD1. Germline V lookup: CDR1 LNHNV, CDR2 YYDKDF (reference sequence). CDR3 size: 16 residues. V trimming: 1 base; J trimming: 1 base; junction bases outside the gene matches: 5. This CDR3 reads CATSRGGQGGTDTQYF. As DNA, the CDR3 is TGTGCCACCAGCAGAGGGGGGCAGGGGGGCACAGATACGCAGTATTTT.

This clone was seen a few times. V is TRBV5-1 and J is TRBJ1-4, with a possible D match to TRBD1 (6 bases). V was clipped by 3 bases and J by 4 bases, with 13 bases between them. The CDR3 runs to 15 residues. Per the germline V gene, CDR1 is SGHRS and CDR2 is YFSETQ. In DNA form, the CDR3 reads TGCGCCAGCAGCTGGACAGCGGGGCATAATGAAAAACTGTTTTTT. It translates to CASSWTAGHNEKLFF.

The chain links TRBV15 to TRBJ2-1; TRBD1 matches 11 bases. V trimming: 1 base; J trimming: 7 bases; junction bases outside the gene matches: 6. Germline V gene lookup returns CDR1 LNHNV and CDR2 YYDKDF (reference sequence). The CDR3 totals 16 residues. CDR3 sequence: CATSRVLGQGGNEQFF. The CDR3 DNA reads as TGTGCCACCAGCAGAGTACTGGGACAGGGGGGAAATGAGCAGTTCTTC.